This TCR beta chain was sequenced for a study of cytomegalovirus exposure and HLA in healthy donors (TCRdb year 2017). The study in broad terms: An earlier analysis of a few hundred of the donors reported 276 Gb of sequence data and 95 million to 130 million unique TCR beta sequences obtained from around 190 million T cells. About 320 gigabases of sequencing data and tens of millions of unique TCR sequences were included in an early release covering 550 to 650 HLA-typed donors. Of the approximately 400 genotyped donors, 81% were placed in the genetic ancestry cluster associated with self-reported Caucasian donors. The study aimed to test whether cataloging public T cell receptors could reveal signatures of past pathogen exposure. The T cell repertoires of some 700 subjects were profiled by immunosequencing and related to cytomegalovirus serostatus. In addition to the first cohort of 666 subjects, a separate validation cohort of 130 or so different subjects was used. To predict cytomegalovirus infection status, the study brought together high-throughput TCR immunosequencing, statistical association of individual TCRs with disease status, and machine learning. A later analysis re-analyzed previously published TCR beta repertoires from approximately 670 donors and added high-resolution HLA genotyping to study TCR occurrence patterns. Rather than drawing on any new phenotypic data, the later analysis identified candidate immune exposures from TCR beta sequences and the way those sequences occurred across donors. In an earlier analysis of a few hundred of the donors, high-throughput TCR beta sequencing was used to judge whether each TCR beta V gene segment behaved as functional or pseudogenic. Donor age, sex, ethnicity and CMV serostatus were collected together with the repertoire data. In a later genetic analysis, genome-wide SNP genotypes for about three fifths of the 666 donors were used, and that subset was treated as a discovery cohort. Every repertoire in the discovery cohort had been generated on one and the same sequencing platform. HLA typing included class I and class II loci at four-digit resolution. The number of typed donors differed by locus: 629-630 for A, B, C, DRB1 and DQB1; 522 for DQA1; some 590 for DPA1; and approximately 450 for DPB1. Because of strong linkage in the cohort, roughly five DR-DQ haplotypes were treated as single units for association and clustering. Across some 400 genotyped donors of the cohort, an average of roughly 230,000 unique TCR beta nucleotide sequences per donor were sequenced, and 15% to 20% of those sequences were non-productive.

Beyond this particular receptor, the publication reports: In a later analysis, HLA-associated TCR beta chains showed more clonal expansion and lower generation probabilities than non-associated chains that were equally common. It was suggested by the authors that the approach could potentially be generalized to other disease states and immunological phenotypes. The presence/absence analyses assumed that sequencing depth was roughly uniform across donors, and that assumption may not be true. In a later analysis, most CMV-associated TCR beta chains were found to appear HLA-restricted, with HLA associations seemingly driven largely by CMV exposure. HLA typing was unavailable for some donors at each locus, so association tests used only the typed subset. CMV serostatus was the only immune exposure information available for the cohort. When HLA alleles, especially DR and DQ, strongly co-occurred, TCR associations were difficult to assign to individual alleles. A total of fewer than 200 TCR beta chains were listed by the study as associated with cytomegalovirus. Correlated functional status among segregating V segments might reflect linkage disequilibrium, but an unknown experimental factor could not be ruled out. A later genetic analysis reported fewer N-insertions in productive TCRs among donors in an Asian-associated ancestry cluster than the roughly 700-donor mean. A later genetic analysis associated a missense DCLRE1C variant with V-gene and J-gene trimming of TCR beta chains, and an independent cohort replicated the association. This cohort had only TCR beta chains sequenced, and the lack of alpha or paired-chain data limited which features could be detected. An earlier analysis of around 600 of the donors showed that most TCR beta V segments appeared in productive rearrangements either about 90% or about 30% of the time, which broadly matched IMGT annotations. In a later analysis, TCR association rates were found to vary across HLA loci, with the most associated TCRs seen for DRB1 alleles and the fewest for HLA-C alleles. Because the 87-base-pair reads could not distinguish some IMGT-functional V segments, including TRBV6-2 and TRBV6-3, those segments were excluded. Most TCR sequences were observed very rarely across donors, whereas some public TCRs were present in many individuals. A later analysis reported that several top co-occurrence clusters appeared linked to parvovirus B19, influenza, CMV and Epstein-Barr virus. Cytomegalovirus status was reported to be diagnosed by the classifier with high specificity and sensitivity in both the original and validation cohorts. About 15 rarely observed V segments, including chromosome 9 orphons, were excluded from the earlier analysis of a few hundred of the donors because counts were too low. A further reported finding was that TCR beta sequences accurately predicted the HLA-A and HLA-B alleles for most subjects in the first cohort. Specific HLA alleles were associated with roughly 17,000 TCR beta sequences at a false discovery rate of 0.05 in a later analysis. In vitro tests confirmed that a few of the cytomegalovirus-associated TCR beta chains recognize cytomegalovirus antigens. A group of highly shared sequence variants was considered likely to be a technical artifact of the sequencing pipeline.

Receptors were amplified or captured by the immunoSEQ multiplex PCR assay. The multiplex PCR relied on a mix of 60 forward primers for TCR Vbeta segments and 13 reverse primers for TCR Jbeta segments. The CDR3 region of rearranged TCR beta genes was amplified from genomic DNA by a multiplex PCR assay. Amplified TCR beta libraries were sequenced as 87-base-pair reads on the Illumina HiSeq System. The authors' analysis ran thus. Across the 700 or so repertoires, a later analysis counted 80 million or so unique TCR beta chains, 9 million to 14 million of which were shared by at least two donors. To remove PCR and sequencing errors, raw reads were error-corrected and collapsed into unique sequences using a nearest-neighbor algorithm that merged closely related sequences. To assign V, D and J gene segments, CDR3 sequences were aligned to IMGT reference sequences. For a sequence to be retained, a match of at least six nucleotides to both a V gene segment and a J gene segment was required. A rearrangement counted as productive if the CDR3 had no stop codons and remained in frame with V and J, and every other rearrangement counted as non-productive. Following IMGT convention, CDR3 was defined as the stretch from the second conserved V-encoded cysteine to the conserved J-encoded phenylalanine. In an earlier analysis of 587 of the donors, sequences lacking an unambiguous match to a single V gene segment were excluded. In an earlier analysis of approximately 560 of the donors, a V segment was called functional when productive rearrangements were above 56.7%, and segregating when the standard deviation between donors exceeded 5%. A statistical classification framework was built for diagnosing cytomegalovirus status from the catalog of TCR beta chain sequences. In a later analysis, V and J genes were assigned by comparing TCR nucleotide sequences against IMGT/GENE-DB human TR gene sequences. A later analysis assigned CDR3 sequences and most-parsimonious VDJ recombination scenarios with the TCRdist pipeline. In a later analysis, each TCR beta chain was defined by its CDR3 amino acid sequence together with its V-gene family, and reads without a unique V-gene family were excluded. As a way to deal with suspected cross-contamination and a sequencing artifact, a later analysis dropped roughly 600 nucleotide sequences that were highly shared and had low generation probability. A later analysis calculated a clonal expansion index for each public chain from normalized within-repertoire ranks of inferred template counts. In a later analysis, generation probabilities were computed with a VDJ recombination model fitted to out-of-frame rearrangements, and the resulting probabilities were checked against IGoR. Hypergeometric tests were used in a later analysis to score TCR-TCR, TCR-HLA and TCR-CMV co-occurrence, with a repertoire-size bias correction applied to the TCR pairs. In a later analysis, false discovery rates were estimated by permuting HLA or CMV assignments 20 times. A later analysis grouped co-occurring TCRs with DBSCAN, adding TCRdist sequence similarity when clustering within HLA-allele-positive subsets. Co-occurrence clustering excluded repertoires with fewer than 30,000 or more than 120,000 public chains, plus five with anomalous nucleotide sharing. This is the immuneACCESS table as TCRdb keeps it, with only in-frame sequences that have V and J called. A part of the clones is gone; compared with another copy, unresolved V genes explain less than half, and the rest is unexplained. Clone size and the V and J calls come from that table; the DNA yielded D and trimming. This sample is represented by around 99,000 clones; 60% to 70% of them were singletons. Clones ranked in the top ten supply about 6.7% of the sample.

Remarks on this clone: No antigen is known for it. No base quality information exists; no much larger clone differs at one position.

In total, 666 healthy bone marrow donors made up the cohort. All cohort members were sampled while nominally healthy, although unrecorded immune exposures were likely present. The donor tested CMV seronegative and was one of the 352 seronegative cohort members. A peripheral blood sample was collected from each donor, and TCR beta sequencing was performed on peripheral blood mononuclear cells. The Qiagen DNeasy Blood Extraction Kit was used to extract genomic DNA from the blood cell samples. Including cysteine and phenylalanine, the CDR3 has 14 amino acids. Kept here is only the CDR3 DNA, which spans 42 bases and is read in frame from base 1. Trimming accounts for 9 bases at V and 0 bases at J, while the number of junction bases matched to no gene is 4. CDR1 and CDR2, per the germline V gene, are SNHLY and FYNNEI.

The rearranged chain carries TRBV2 and TRBJ1-5; the central 8 bases match TRBD1. The receptor was derived from a young woman in good health and CMV-seronegative. The source material was PBMCs. The nucleotide sequence is TGTGCCAGTAGACAGGGGAATAGCAATCAGCCCCAGCATTTT. Its protein is CASRQGNSNQPQHF.